This T cell receptor beta chain is from a study of PD-1 blockade in classical Hodgkin lymphoma. General study points: Significantly greater TCR diversity emerged by C4D1 in CD4+ cells but not CD8+ cells. Possibly reflecting disease activity or prior therapy, repertoire differences have causes that remain undefined. Newly diagnosed patients were said to have less baseline TCR diversity than healthy donors did.

Relative to its sample, this clone is medium-sized (0.01 to 0.1%). The antigen remains undetermined. Germline CDR1 reads LNHDA; CDR2 reads SQIVND (reference sequence). Trimming pared 5 bases from V and 5 bases from J, leaving 12 bases between. The CDR3 has 13 amino acids. Profiling relied on immunoSEQ multiplex PCR, and the TCRdb table lists in-frame clones only, not all of them. The sample contains 35,000 or so clones, more than 65% of which appear only once. All patients experienced relapse after autologous stem cell transplantation, and brentuximab vedotin exposure was variable. Patients reached a best response of complete response, partial response or progressive disease.

The source is a human donor with classical Hodgkin lymphoma. Sample: peripheral blood mononuclear cells (PBMCs), taken before the second cycle of nivolumab. The V call is TRBV19, the J call TRBJ1-2; no firm D call. The CDR3 loop reads CASSLGPEYGYTF. DNA for the CDR3: TGTGCCAGTAGTTTGGGCCCCGAGTATGGCTACACCTTC.